This TCR beta chain stems from a study of cytomegalovirus exposure and HLA in healthy donors (TCRdb year 2017). About the study as a whole: In an earlier analysis of several hundred of the donors, 276 Gb of sequence data and 90 million to 120 million unique TCR beta sequences from roughly 180 million T cells were reported. Roughly 300 gigabases of sequencing data and approximately 85 million unique TCR sequences were included in an early release covering 550 to 650 HLA-typed donors. Among the roughly 400 genotyped donors, around 79% belonged to the genetic ancestry cluster associated with self-reported Caucasian donors. The aim of the study was to test whether cataloging public T cell receptors could identify signatures of past pathogen exposure. The T cell repertoires of 550 to 850 subjects were profiled by immunosequencing and related to cytomegalovirus serostatus. Along with the approximately 700-subject first cohort, a separate validation cohort of some 130 different subjects was used. The study combined high-throughput TCR immunosequencing, statistical association of individual TCRs with disease status, and machine learning to predict cytomegalovirus infection status. A later analysis re-examined previously published TCR beta repertoires from just over 650 donors and added high-resolution HLA genotyping to investigate patterns of TCR occurrence. The later analysis used no new phenotypic data to find candidate immune exposures, relying instead on TCR beta sequences and their occurrence across donors. An earlier analysis of approximately 580 of the donors used high-throughput TCR beta sequencing to judge whether each TCR beta V gene segment behaved as functional or pseudogenic. Donor age, sex, ethnicity and CMV serostatus were compiled alongside the repertoire data. Genome-wide SNP genotypes for about 60% of the 666 donors were used in a later genetic analysis, which treated that subset as a discovery cohort. All discovery cohort repertoires had been generated on a single sequencing platform. HLA typing covered class I and class II loci at four-digit resolution. The number of donors typed differed by locus, with roughly 629-640 for A, B, C, DRB1 and DQB1, 522 for DQA1, about 610 for DPA1, and 472 for DPB1. About 5 DR-DQ haplotypes were handled as single units for association and clustering, since linkage in the cohort was strong. Among 350 to 400 genotyped donors of the cohort, an average of roughly 240,000 unique TCR beta nucleotide sequences were sequenced per donor, around 18% of them non-productive. The full study reports these points: While some public TCRs were present in many individuals, most TCR sequences turned up only very rarely across donors. At a false discovery rate of 0.05, a later analysis linked approximately 18,000 TCR beta sequences to specific HLA alleles. Because HLA typing was unavailable for some donors at each locus, only the typed subset was used in association tests. In a later analysis, most CMV-associated TCR beta chains were found to appear HLA-restricted, with HLA associations seemingly driven largely by CMV exposure. Correlated functional status among segregating V segments might be attributable to linkage disequilibrium, but an unknown experimental factor could not be ruled out. According to the authors, the approach could potentially be generalized to other disease states and immunological phenotypes. Three of the identified cytomegalovirus-associated TCR beta chains were confirmed in vitro to be specific for cytomegalovirus antigens. The cohort was sequenced for TCR beta chains only, and without alpha or paired-chain data the features that could be detected were limited. Strong co-occurrence of HLA alleles, especially DR and DQ, made assigning TCR associations to individual alleles difficult. Because the 87-base-pair reads could not distinguish some IMGT-functional V segments, including TRBV6-2 and TRBV6-3, those segments were excluded. A further reported finding was that TCR beta sequences accurately predicted the HLA-A and HLA-B alleles for most subjects in the first cohort. Because counts were too low, roughly 18 rarely observed V segments, including chromosome 9 orphons, were left out of the earlier analysis of roughly 600 of the donors. A later analysis found that HLA-associated TCR beta chains were more clonally expanded and had lower generation probabilities than equally common non-associated chains. The classifier was reported to diagnose cytomegalovirus status with high specificity and sensitivity in both the original and validation cohorts. Broadly in line with IMGT annotations, most TCR beta V segments showed up in productive rearrangements about 87% or about 30% of the time in an earlier analysis of 587 of the donors. According to a later analysis, parvovirus B19, influenza, CMV and Epstein-Barr virus appeared linked to several top co-occurrence clusters. V-gene and J-gene trimming of TCR beta chains was associated with a missense DCLRE1C variant in a later genetic analysis, and the association was replicated in an independent cohort. A group of highly shared sequence variants was considered likely to be a technical artifact of the sequencing pipeline. For the cohort, immune exposure information was limited to CMV serostatus. In a later analysis, TCR association rates were found to vary across HLA loci, with the most associated TCRs seen for DRB1 alleles and the fewest for HLA-C alleles. Sequencing depth was assumed to be roughly uniform across donors in the presence/absence analyses, though that assumption may not hold. Compared with the roughly 670-donor mean, donors in an Asian-associated ancestry cluster had fewer N-insertions in productive TCRs, according to a later genetic analysis. A total of 150 to 200 TCR beta chains were listed by the study as associated with cytomegalovirus.

The cohort comprised some 680 healthy bone marrow donors. Cohort members were all nominally healthy when sampled, although unrecorded immune exposures were likely present. The donor was CMV seronegative and belonged to the group of 350 to 400 seronegative cohort members. Each donor provided a peripheral blood sample, and peripheral blood mononuclear cells were used for TCR beta sequencing. Genomic DNA extraction from the blood cell samples was performed with the Qiagen DNeasy Blood Extraction Kit. Libraries were constructed by the immunoSEQ multiplex PCR assay. For the multiplex PCR, a mixture combining 60 forward primers for TCR Vbeta segments and 13 reverse primers for TCR Jbeta segments was used. Amplification of the CDR3 region of rearranged TCR beta genes was performed with a multiplex PCR assay on genomic DNA. Amplified TCR beta libraries were sequenced as 87-base-pair reads on the Illumina HiSeq System. As for the original processing: A later analysis tallied around 82 million unique TCR beta chains across the roughly 610 repertoires, and about 10 million of those chains were shared by two or more donors. To remove PCR and sequencing errors, raw reads were error-corrected and collapsed into unique sequences using a nearest-neighbor algorithm that merged closely related sequences. V, D and J gene segments were assigned by aligning CDR3 sequences to IMGT reference sequences. Each retained sequence needed at least a six-nucleotide match to both a V gene segment and a J gene segment. A rearrangement counted as productive if the CDR3 had no stop codons and remained in frame with V and J, and every other rearrangement counted as non-productive. Following IMGT convention, CDR3 was defined as the stretch from the second conserved V-encoded cysteine up to the conserved J-encoded phenylalanine. The earlier analysis of fewer than 700 of the donors excluded sequences that lacked an unambiguous match to a single V gene segment. An earlier analysis of just under 600 of the donors called V segments functional above 56.7% productive rearrangements and segregating when the between-donor standard deviation exceeded 5%. A statistical classification framework was built for diagnosing cytomegalovirus status from the catalog of TCR beta chain sequences. V and J gene assignment, in a later analysis, came from comparing TCR nucleotide sequences with IMGT/GENE-DB human TR gene sequences. Using the TCRdist pipeline, a later analysis assigned CDR3 sequences along with most-parsimonious VDJ recombination scenarios. In a later analysis, every TCR beta chain was defined by the combination of its CDR3 amino acid sequence and its V-gene family, and reads without a unique V-gene family were dropped. In a later analysis, some 600 highly shared, low-generation-probability nucleotide sequences were removed to address suspected cross-contamination and a sequencing artifact. In a later analysis, a clonal expansion index was calculated for each public chain from normalized within-repertoire ranks of inferred template counts. In a later analysis, generation probabilities were computed using a VDJ recombination model fitted to out-of-frame rearrangements, and the results were checked against IGoR. In a later analysis, TCR-TCR, TCR-HLA and TCR-CMV co-occurrence was scored with hypergeometric tests, and a repertoire-size bias correction was applied to TCR pairs. A later analysis estimated false discovery rates by permuting HLA or CMV assignments 20 times. A later analysis grouped co-occurring TCRs with DBSCAN, adding TCRdist sequence similarity when clustering within HLA-allele-positive subsets. Repertoires with fewer than 30,000 or more than 120,000 public chains, plus five repertoires with anomalous nucleotide sharing, were excluded from co-occurrence clustering. This is the immuneACCESS table as TCRdb keeps it, with only in-frame sequences that have V and J called. A part of the clones is gone; compared with another copy, unresolved V genes explain less than half, and the rest is unexplained. For V, J and clone size, that table is used; D and trimming come from the DNA. The sample has roughly 160,000 clones on record, 65% to 90% of them singletons. Clones ranked in the top ten supply under 3% of the sample.

In the case of this clone: It lacks a known antigen. No much larger clone is present one base from it, and per-base qualities are unavailable.

The CDR3 starts with the cysteine, ends with the phenylalanine, and has 17 residues. Only the CDR3 part of the read is kept: 51 bases, read in frame from the first base. Between the V and J ends, shortened by 6 bases and 0 bases respectively, the junction contains 18 bases. CDR1 and CDR2, per the germline V gene (reference sequence), are LNHDA and SQIVND. The clonotype was recovered from a male donor in good health and CMV-seronegative. The chain was built from TRBV19 and TRBJ1-5; tentative D gene TRBD1, with 5 bases matching. The sample taken for sequencing was PBMCs. The sequenced DNA: TGTGCCAGTAGGGTCGGTGGGACGGACTATAGCAATCAGCCCCAGCATTTT. It is translated as CASRVGGTDYSNQPQHF. The reference TRBV19 and TRBJ1-5 proteins fill in what lies around the CDR3, so the full variable domain reads DGGITQSPKYLFRKEGQNVTLSCEQNLNHDAMYWYRQDPGQGLRLIYYSQIVNDFQKGDIAEGYSVSREKKESFPLTVTSAQKNPTAFYLCASRVGGTDYSNQPQHFGDGTRLSIL.